The 2 T cell receptor beta chains below come from one sample, sequenced in a study of blood T cell repertoires in COVID-19. TCRdb's copy holds only in-frame clones and misses some; the assay was immunoSEQ multiplex PCR. The sample includes 350,000 to 450,000 clones, roughly 86% of them seen just once. The material sequenced was PBMCs or T cells enriched from blood (not recorded which). The receptors were sampled from a man aged 35-49 years in a cohort exposed to, infected with or recovered from COVID-19 (not recorded which).

This chain uses TRBV7-2 with TRBJ2-6, with D tentatively TRBD2 (5 bases). The length of the CDR3 is 15 residues. V dropped 5 bases and J dropped 0 bases, with 8 bases sitting between them. Germline V CDR1 and CDR2: SGHTA, FQGNSA. The DNA of the CDR3 is TGTGCCAGCAGCCGCCGGGGCTCTGGGGCCAACGTCCTGACTTTC. Translated, it gives CASSRRGSGANVLTF.

The chain carries TRBV28 and TRBJ2-7; 9 bases are shared with TRBD1. V lost 3 bases, J lost 6 bases, and 9 bases stayed unmatched. Germline V gene sequence: CDR1 MDHEN, CDR2 SYDVKM. The CDR3 covers 15 residues. The CDR3 DNA sequence: TGTGCCAGCAGTTTGTCTGGGACAGGGTATGGCGAGCAGTACTTC. Its translation is CASSLSGTGYGEQYF.